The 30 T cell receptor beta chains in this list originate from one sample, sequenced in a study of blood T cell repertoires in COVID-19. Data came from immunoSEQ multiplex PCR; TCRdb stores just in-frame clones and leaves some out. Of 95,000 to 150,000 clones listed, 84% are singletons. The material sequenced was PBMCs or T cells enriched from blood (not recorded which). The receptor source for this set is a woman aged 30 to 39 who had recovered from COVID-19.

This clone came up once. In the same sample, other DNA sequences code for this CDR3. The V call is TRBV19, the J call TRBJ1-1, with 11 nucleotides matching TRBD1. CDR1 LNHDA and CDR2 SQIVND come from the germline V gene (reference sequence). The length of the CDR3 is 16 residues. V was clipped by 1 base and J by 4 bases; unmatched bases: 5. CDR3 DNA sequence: TGTGCCAGTAGTATAGGAGGACAGGGGGCCGGCACTGAAGCTTTCTTT. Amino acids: CASSIGGQGAGTEAFF. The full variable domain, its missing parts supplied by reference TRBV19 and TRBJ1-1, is DGGITQSPKYLFRKEGQNVTLSCEQNLNHDAMYWYRQDPGQGLRLIYYSQIVNDFQKGDIAEGYSVSREKKESFPLTVTSAQKNPTAFYLCASSIGGQGAGTEAFFGQGTRLTVV.

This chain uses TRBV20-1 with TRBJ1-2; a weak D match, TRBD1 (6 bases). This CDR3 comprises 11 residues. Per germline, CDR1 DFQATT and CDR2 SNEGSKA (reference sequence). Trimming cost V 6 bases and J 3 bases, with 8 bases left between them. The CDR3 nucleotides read TGCAGTGCCTACAGGGACTATGGCTACACCTTC. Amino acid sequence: CSAYRDYGYTF.

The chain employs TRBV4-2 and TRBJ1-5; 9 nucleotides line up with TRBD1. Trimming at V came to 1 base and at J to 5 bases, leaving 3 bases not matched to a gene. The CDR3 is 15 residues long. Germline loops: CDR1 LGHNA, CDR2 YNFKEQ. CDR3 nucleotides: TGTGCCAGCAGCCAAGGAAGGACAGGGGATCAGCCCCAGCATTTT. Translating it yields CASSQGRTGDQPQHF.

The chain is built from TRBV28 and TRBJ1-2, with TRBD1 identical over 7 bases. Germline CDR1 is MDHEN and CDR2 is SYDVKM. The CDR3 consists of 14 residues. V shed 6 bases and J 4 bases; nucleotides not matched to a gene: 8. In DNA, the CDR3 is TGTGCCAGCAGCCCCTGGACAGGCGTCTATGGCTACACCTTC. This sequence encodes CASSPWTGVYGYTF.

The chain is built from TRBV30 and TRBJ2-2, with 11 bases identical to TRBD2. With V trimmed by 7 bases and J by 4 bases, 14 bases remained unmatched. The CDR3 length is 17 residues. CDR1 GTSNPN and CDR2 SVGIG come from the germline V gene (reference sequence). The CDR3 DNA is TGTGCCTCCGAACCGGGACTAGCGGCAAACCCCACCGGGGAGCTGTTTTTT. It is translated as CASEPGLAANPTGELFF.

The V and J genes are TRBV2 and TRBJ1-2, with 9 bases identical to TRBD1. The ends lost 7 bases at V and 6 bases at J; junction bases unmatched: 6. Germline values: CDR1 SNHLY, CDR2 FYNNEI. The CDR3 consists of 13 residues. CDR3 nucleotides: TGTGCCAGCATCCGGGACAGGGCCAATGGCTACACCTTC. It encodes CASIRDRANGYTF.

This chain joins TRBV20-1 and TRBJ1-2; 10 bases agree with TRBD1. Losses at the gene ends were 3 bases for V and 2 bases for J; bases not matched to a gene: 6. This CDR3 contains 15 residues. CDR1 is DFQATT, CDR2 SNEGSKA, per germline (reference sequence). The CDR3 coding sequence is TGCAGTGCTAGTCCCTGGGACAGGGGAAACTATGGCTACACCTTC. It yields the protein CSASPWDRGNYGYTF.

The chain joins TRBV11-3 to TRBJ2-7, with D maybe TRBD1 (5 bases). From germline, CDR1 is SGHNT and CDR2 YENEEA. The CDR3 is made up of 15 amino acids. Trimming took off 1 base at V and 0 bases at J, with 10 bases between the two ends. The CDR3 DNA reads TGTGCCAGCAGCTTAGGTCAGGGAAGCTCCTACGAGCAGTACTTC. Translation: CASSLGQGSSYEQYF.

The CDR3 loop is CASRDTGNSSYEQYF. The CDR3, as DNA: TGTGCCAGCAGGGACACGGGCAATAGCTCCTACGAGCAGTACTTC. The chain couples TRBV7-9 to TRBJ2-7; tentatively, D is TRBD1 (5 bases). The CDR3 length is 15 residues. The V gene's germline CDR1 is SEHNR and CDR2 FQNEAQ (reference sequence). V dropped 6 bases and J dropped 0 bases, with 15 bases sitting between them.

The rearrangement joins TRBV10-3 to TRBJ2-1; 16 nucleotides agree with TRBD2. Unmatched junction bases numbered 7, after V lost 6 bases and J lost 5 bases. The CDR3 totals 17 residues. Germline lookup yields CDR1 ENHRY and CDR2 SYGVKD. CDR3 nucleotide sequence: TGTGCCATCAGGGGACTAGCGGGAGGGAGATTGGACAATGAGCAGTTCTTC. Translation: CAIRGLAGGRLDNEQFF.

The CDR3 DNA follows: TGTGCCAGCAGTTTCGATGACACGGCCAATGAGCAGTTCTTC. Translation: CASSFDDTANEQFF. The chain recombines TRBV28 with TRBJ2-1, with D uncertain. Germline CDR1 is MDHEN and CDR2 is SYDVKM. The V end was cut by 3 bases, the J end by 6 bases, with 12 bases between. The CDR3 has 14 residues.

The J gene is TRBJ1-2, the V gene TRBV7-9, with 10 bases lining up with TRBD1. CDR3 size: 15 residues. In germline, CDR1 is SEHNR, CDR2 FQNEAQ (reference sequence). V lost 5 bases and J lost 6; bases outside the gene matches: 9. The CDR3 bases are TGTGCCAGCAGCCCTGGGACAGGGGAGGGGAATGGCTACACCTTC. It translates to CASSPGTGEGNGYTF.

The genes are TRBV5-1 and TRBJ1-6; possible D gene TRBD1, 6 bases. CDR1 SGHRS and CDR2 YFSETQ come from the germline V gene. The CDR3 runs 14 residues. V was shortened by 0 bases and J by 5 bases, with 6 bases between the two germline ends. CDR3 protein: CASSLAGDNSPLHF. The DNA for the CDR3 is TGCGCCAGCAGCTTGGCAGGGGATAATTCACCCCTCCACTTT.

The CDR3 DNA sequence: TGTGCCAGTAGTATCCTTGGATCAGGGGATGGTAATGAAAAACTGTTTTTT. Amino acid sequence: CASSILGSGDGNEKLFF. The rearrangement links TRBV19 to TRBJ1-4, with D possibly being TRBD1 (6 bases). V was pared by 3 bases and J by 4 bases, with 18 bases between. The CDR3 extends over 17 amino acids. CDR1 is LNHDA, CDR2 SQIVND, per germline (reference sequence).

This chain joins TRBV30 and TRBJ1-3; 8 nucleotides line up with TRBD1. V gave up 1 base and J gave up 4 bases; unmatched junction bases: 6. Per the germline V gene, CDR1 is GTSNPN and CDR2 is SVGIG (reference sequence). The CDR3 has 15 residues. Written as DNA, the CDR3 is TGTGCCTGGAGTGCTTACAGGGGGAACGGAAACACCATATATTTT. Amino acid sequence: CAWSAYRGNGNTIYF.

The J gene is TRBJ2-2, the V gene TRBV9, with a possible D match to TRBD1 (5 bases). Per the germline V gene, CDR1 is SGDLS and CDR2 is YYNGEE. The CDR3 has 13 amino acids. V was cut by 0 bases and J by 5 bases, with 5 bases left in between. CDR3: CASSVDRTGELFF. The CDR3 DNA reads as TGTGCCAGCAGCGTAGACAGGACCGGGGAGCTGTTTTTT.

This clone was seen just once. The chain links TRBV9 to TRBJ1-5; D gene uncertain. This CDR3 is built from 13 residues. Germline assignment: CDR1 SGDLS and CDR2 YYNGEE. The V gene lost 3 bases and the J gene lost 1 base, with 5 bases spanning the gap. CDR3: CASSARSNQPQHF. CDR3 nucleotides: TGTGCCAGCAGCGCCCGGAGCAATCAGCCCCAGCATTTT. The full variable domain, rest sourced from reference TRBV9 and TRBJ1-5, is DSGVTQTPKHLITATGQRVTLRCSPRSGDLSVYWYQQSLDQGLQFLIQYYNGEERAKGNILERFSAQQFPDLHSELNLSSLELGDSALYFCASSARSNQPQHFGDGTRLSIL.

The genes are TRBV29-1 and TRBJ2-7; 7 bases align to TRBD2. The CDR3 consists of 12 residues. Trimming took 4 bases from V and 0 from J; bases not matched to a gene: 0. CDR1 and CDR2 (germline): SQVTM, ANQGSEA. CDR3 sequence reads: CSVGGSSYEQYF. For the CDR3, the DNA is TGCAGCGTTGGCGGGAGCTCCTACGAGCAGTACTTC.

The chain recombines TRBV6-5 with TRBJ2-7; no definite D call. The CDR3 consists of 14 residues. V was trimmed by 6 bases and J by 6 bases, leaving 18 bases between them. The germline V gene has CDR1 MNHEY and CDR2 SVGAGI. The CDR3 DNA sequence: TGTGCCAGCAGGACTCTGGAACTGGAACGCGAGCAGTACTTC. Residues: CASRTLELEREQYF.

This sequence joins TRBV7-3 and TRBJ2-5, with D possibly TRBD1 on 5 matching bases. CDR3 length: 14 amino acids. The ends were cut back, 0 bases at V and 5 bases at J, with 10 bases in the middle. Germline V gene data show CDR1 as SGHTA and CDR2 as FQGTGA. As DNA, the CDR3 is TGTGCCAGCAGCTTAACAGGGGTAGGGGAGACCCAGTACTTC. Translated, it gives CASSLTGVGETQYF.

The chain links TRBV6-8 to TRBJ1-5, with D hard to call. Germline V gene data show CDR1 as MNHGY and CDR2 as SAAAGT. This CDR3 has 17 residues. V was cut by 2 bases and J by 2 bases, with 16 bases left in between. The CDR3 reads CASSYHLVQSRNQPQHF. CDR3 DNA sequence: TGTGCCAGCAGTTACCACCTTGTACAGTCCCGCAATCAGCCCCAGCATTTT.

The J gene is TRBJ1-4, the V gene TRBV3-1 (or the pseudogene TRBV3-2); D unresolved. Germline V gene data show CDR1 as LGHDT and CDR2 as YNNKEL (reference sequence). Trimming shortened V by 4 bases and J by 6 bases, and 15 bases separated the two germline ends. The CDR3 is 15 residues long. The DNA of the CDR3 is TGTGCCAGCAGCCCCGATCGGAGGGAGGATGAAAAACTGTTTTTT. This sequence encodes CASSPDRREDEKLFF.

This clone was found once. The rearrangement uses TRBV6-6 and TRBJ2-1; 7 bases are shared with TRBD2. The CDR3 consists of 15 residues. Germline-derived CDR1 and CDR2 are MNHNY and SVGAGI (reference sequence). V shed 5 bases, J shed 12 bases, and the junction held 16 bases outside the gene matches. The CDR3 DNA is TGTGCCAGCAGTCAAGCGGGACTTACTCCCTTGGGGCAGTTCTTC. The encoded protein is CASSQAGLTPLGQFF.

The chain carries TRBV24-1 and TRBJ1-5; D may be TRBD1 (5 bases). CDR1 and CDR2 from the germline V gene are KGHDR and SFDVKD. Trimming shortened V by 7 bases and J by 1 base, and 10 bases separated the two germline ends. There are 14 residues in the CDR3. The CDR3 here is CATSGGDSNQPQHF. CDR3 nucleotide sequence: TGTGCCACCAGCGGCGGGGACAGCAATCAGCCCCAGCATTTT.

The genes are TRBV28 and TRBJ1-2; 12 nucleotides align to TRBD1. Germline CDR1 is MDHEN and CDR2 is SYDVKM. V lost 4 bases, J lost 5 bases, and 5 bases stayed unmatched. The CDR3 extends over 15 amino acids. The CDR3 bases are TGTGCCAGCAGTTCGGGACAGGGGGCGGCTTATGGCTACACCTTC. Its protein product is CASSSGQGAAYGYTF.

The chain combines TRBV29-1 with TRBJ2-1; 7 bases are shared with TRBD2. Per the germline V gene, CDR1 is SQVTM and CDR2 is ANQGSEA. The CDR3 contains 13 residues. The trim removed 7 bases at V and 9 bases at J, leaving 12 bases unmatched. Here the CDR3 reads CSGEGREYTEQFF. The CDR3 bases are TGCAGCGGGGAGGGGCGGGAGTATACTGAGCAGTTCTTC.

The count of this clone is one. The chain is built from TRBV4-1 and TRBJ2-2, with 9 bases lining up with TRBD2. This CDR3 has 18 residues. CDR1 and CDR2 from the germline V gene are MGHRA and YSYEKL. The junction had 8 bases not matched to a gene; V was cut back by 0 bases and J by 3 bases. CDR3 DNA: TGCGCCAGCAGCCAAGATGGACGCGGGAGGGCCGACACCGGGGAGCTGTTTTTT. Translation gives CASSQDGRGRADTGELFF.

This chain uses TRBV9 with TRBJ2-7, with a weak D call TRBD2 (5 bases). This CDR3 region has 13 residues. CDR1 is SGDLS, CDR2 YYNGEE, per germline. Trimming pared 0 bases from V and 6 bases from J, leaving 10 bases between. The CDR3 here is CASSVGGSGEQYF. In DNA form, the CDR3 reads TGTGCCAGCAGCGTAGGAGGGAGCGGCGAGCAGTACTTC. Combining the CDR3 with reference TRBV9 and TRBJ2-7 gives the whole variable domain DSGVTQTPKHLITATGQRVTLRCSPRSGDLSVYWYQQSLDQGLQFLIQYYNGEERAKGNILERFSAQQFPDLHSELNLSSLELGDSALYFCASSVGGSGEQYFGPGTRLTVT.

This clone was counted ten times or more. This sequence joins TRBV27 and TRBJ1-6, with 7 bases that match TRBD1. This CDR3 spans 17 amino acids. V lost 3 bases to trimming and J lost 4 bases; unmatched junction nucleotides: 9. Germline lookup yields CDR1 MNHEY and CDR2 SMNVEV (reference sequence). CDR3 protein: CASSLPGSGGYNSPLHF. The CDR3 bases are TGTGCCAGCAGTTTGCCTGGGTCAGGGGGTTATAATTCACCCCTCCACTTT.

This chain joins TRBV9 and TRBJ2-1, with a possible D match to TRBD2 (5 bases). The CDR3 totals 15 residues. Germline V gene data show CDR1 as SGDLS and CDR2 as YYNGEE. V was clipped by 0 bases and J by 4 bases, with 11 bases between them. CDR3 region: CASSVGTGSYNEQFF. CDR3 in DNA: TGTGCCAGCAGCGTAGGGACTGGCTCTTACAATGAGCAGTTCTTC. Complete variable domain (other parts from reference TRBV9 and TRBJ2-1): DSGVTQTPKHLITATGQRVTLRCSPRSGDLSVYWYQQSLDQGLQFLIQYYNGEERAKGNILERFSAQQFPDLHSELNLSSLELGDSALYFCASSVGTGSYNEQFFGPGTRLTVL.